The rows below give T cell receptor beta chains drawn from one sample of a study of T cells and copy number aberrations in small-cell lung cancer. Assay used: immunoSEQ multiplex PCR; TCRdb lists only in-frame clones, some missing. The sample lists some 10,000 clones; approximately 79% were seen once. The sequencing input was normal tissue next to the tumor. These receptors came from a man in his sixties with small cell lung cancer. The CDR3 runs from the conserved cysteine through the conserved F or W. D genes are given only for firm matches. A clone size is listed for some rows: how often the clone was seen (once, few, many), or a class if it is expanded.

.	TRBD1	TRBV15	TRBJ1-4	CATSSRDSPNEKLFF	TGTGCCACCAGCAGTCGGGACAGCCCTAATGAAAAACTGTTTTTT
.	.	TRBV7-3	TRBJ2-6	CASSLTPNSGANVLTF	TGTGCCAGCAGCTTAACACCCAACTCTGGGGCCAACGTCCTGACTTTC
few	TRBD1	TRBV9	TRBJ2-7	CASSEGQGAYEQYF	TGTGCCAGCAGCGAGGGACAGGGTGCCTACGAGCAGTACTTC
.	.	TRBV28	TRBJ1-4	CASKWTGRDEKLFF	TGTGCCAGCAAATGGACCGGGAGGGACGAAAAACTGTTTTTT
.	.	TRBV11-3	TRBJ2-1	CASSFWGGDEQFF	TGTGCCAGCAGCTTTTGGGGGGGCGATGAGCAGTTCTTC
.	.	TRBV5-1	TRBJ2-7	CASSDSLSSEQYF	TGCGCCAGCAGCGACTCTCTCTCCTCCGAGCAGTACTTC
.	TRBD2	TRBV11-3	TRBJ2-3	CASSSGASTDTQYF	TGTGCCAGCAGCAGCGGGGCTAGCACAGATACGCAGTATTTT
.	TRBD2	TRBV6-1	TRBJ2-1	CASSGRLNEQFF	TGTGCCAGTAGCGGGAGGCTCAATGAGCAGTTCTTC
.	.	TRBV5-5	TRBJ2-7	CASSPLTGRASEQYF	TGTGCCAGCAGCCCGCTGACAGGGAGGGCAAGCGAGCAGTACTTC
.	.	TRBV6-1	TRBJ2-1	CASSGRDHNEQFF	TGTGCCAGCAGTGGCAGGGACCACAATGAGCAGTTCTTC
few	.	TRBV5-5	TRBJ1-3	CASSLVGSSGNTIYF	TGTGCCAGCAGCTTGGTGGGCTCCTCTGGAAACACCATATATTTT